The 4 T cell receptor beta chains presented below share a single source sample, sequenced in a study of blood T cell repertoires in COVID-19. Sequencing was performed with immunoSEQ multiplex PCR; in TCRdb, only in-frame clones are kept and a portion is missing. The table shows about 60,000 clones, with nearly 90% occurring only once. Sequencing was carried out using peripheral blood. The receptors were gathered from a man aged 55 to 70 with active COVID-19.

The chain is built from TRBV7-9 and TRBJ2-1; D remains unclear. CDR1 and CDR2 from the germline V gene are SEHNR and FQNEAQ (reference sequence). The CDR3 runs 14 residues. V was trimmed by 4 bases and J by 4 bases, leaving 11 bases between them. Here the CDR3 DNA reads TGTGCCAGCAGCTCGGAGCCGGATTACAATGAGCAGTTCTTC. Its protein is CASSSEPDYNEQFF.

The V and J genes are TRBV28 and TRBJ1-4; 7 nucleotides agree with TRBD1. Germline assignment: CDR1 MDHEN and CDR2 SYDVKM. The CDR3 contains 16 residues. V lost 4 bases to trimming and J lost 7 bases; unmatched junction nucleotides: 12. The CDR3 nucleotides are TGTGCCAGCAGTTCGGGACAGCATATGTATGGTGAAAAACTGTTTTTT. This codes for CASSSGQHMYGEKLFF.

The chain links TRBV7-3 to TRBJ2-2; 9 bases agree with TRBD2. Per the germline V gene, CDR1 is SGHTA and CDR2 is FQGTGA. The CDR3 spans 19 residues. V shed 2 bases and J 2 bases; nucleotides not matched to a gene: 12. The CDR3: CASSLLPPSGALNTGELFF. The CDR3 bases are TGTGCCAGCAGCTTACTTCCCCCTAGCGGGGCTCTCAACACCGGGGAGCTGTTTTTT.

This sequence joins TRBV6-5 and TRBJ1-2, with TRBD1 matching 8 bases. This CDR3 has 12 residues. V shed 10 bases, J shed 8 bases, and the junction held 9 bases outside the gene matches. Per the germline V gene, CDR1 is MNHEY and CDR2 is SVGAGI. The CDR3: CATQTGARGYTF. Written as DNA, the CDR3 is TGTGCCACCCAGACAGGGGCGAGAGGCTACACCTTC.